The 9 T cell receptor beta chains presented below share a single source sample, sequenced in a study of blood T cells in healthy people across ages. A second about 6 to 12 cycle PCR used barcoded and J-beta primers. Using its own MiXCR run on the 5' RACE reads, TCRdb lists one record per CDR3 protein. Among about a million distinct CDR3 sequences listed, roughly 50% were seen once. The sample comprised blood. The receptor source for this set is a man between 25 and 39 years old in good health.

This clonotype was detected ten times or more. The chain couples TRBV29-1 to TRBJ2-3; 9 positions agree with TRBD2. V trimming: 3 bases; J trimming: 2 bases; junction bases outside the gene matches: 6. This CDR3 has 15 amino acids. Germline V gene data show CDR1 as SQVTM and CDR2 as ANQGSEA. The CDR3 DNA reads as TGCAGCGTTGATTCTAGCGGGGCCTTCACAGATACGCAGTATTTT. It translates to CSVDSSGAFTDTQYF.

Only a few counts were recorded for this clonotype. The chain links TRBV27 to TRBJ2-1; D is uncertain. Between the trimmed V and J ends, which lost 1 base and 2 bases, there was a span of 12 bases. The CDR3 is made up of 16 amino acids. Looked up from germline, CDR1 is MNHEY and CDR2 is SMNVEV (reference sequence). CDR3 amino acids: CASSLYPSVPYNEQFF. DNA for the CDR3: TGTGCCAGCAGTTTATATCCCAGCGTCCCCTACAATGAGCAGTTCTTC.

This chain links TRBV19 with TRBJ2-1; TRBD1 aligns across 8 bases. There are 17 residues in the CDR3. Germline trimming cut 4 bases from V and 8 bases from J; bases unmatched to any gene: 16. Per the germline V gene, CDR1 is LNHDA and CDR2 is SQIVND (reference sequence). CDR3 residues: CASSTIRGLGGEHEQFF. CDR3 nucleotides: TGTGCCAGTAGTACTATCAGGGGGCTTGGTGGGGAGCATGAGCAGTTCTTC.

The V and J genes are TRBV27 and TRBJ2-3, with TRBD2 matching over 11 bases. Germline V gene lookup returns CDR1 MNHEY and CDR2 SMNVEV (reference sequence). The V and J ends lost 4 bases and 14 bases, in that order; junction bases with no gene match: 17. This CDR3 has 16 residues. The CDR3 loop reads CASSSGLAGGVRYAYF. CDR3 bases: TGTGCCAGCAGTTCCGGGCTAGCGGGAGGTGTCAGATACGCGTATTTT.

The J gene is TRBJ1-2, the V gene TRBV3-1, with D unclear. Per germline, CDR1 LGHDT and CDR2 YNNKEL (reference sequence). This CDR3 contains 12 residues. Trimming shortened V by 1 base and J by 8 bases, and 8 bases separated the two germline ends. The CDR3 reads CASSQGGNGYTF. The DNA of the CDR3 is TGTGCCAGCAGCCAAGGCGGGAACGGCTACACCTTC.

The V and J genes are TRBV29-1 and TRBJ1-2; D uncertain. The CDR3 totals 12 residues. Looked up from germline, CDR1 is SQVTM and CDR2 is ANQGSEA. Trimming stripped 6 bases from V and 3 bases from J, with 11 bases between. CDR3 protein: CSVAQKDYGYTF. DNA of the CDR3: TGCAGCGTGGCTCAGAAGGACTATGGCTACACCTTC. Supplemented by reference TRBV29-1 and TRBJ1-2, the full variable domain reads SAVISQKPSRDICQRGTSLTIQCQVDSQVTMMFWYRQQPGQSLTLIATANQGSEATYESGFVIDKFPISRPNLTFSTLTVSNMSPEDSSIYLCSVAQKDYGYTFGSGTRLTVV.

A remark on this clonotype: This sequence may be a read error, since a much larger clone differs from it by one base. The chain has TRBV29-1 and TRBJ2-7; D is unclear. V lost 6 bases and J lost 2, with 8 bases in between. Germline V gene lookup returns CDR1 SQVTM and CDR2 ANQGSEA. The CDR3 runs to 11 residues. The CDR3 protein is CSVIGTYEQYF. In DNA form, the CDR3 reads TGCAGCGTGATAGGGACCTACGAGCAGTACTTC.

The chain recombines TRBV6-2 or TRBV6-3 with TRBJ1-4; D unresolved. The length of the CDR3 is 12 residues. The germline V gene has CDR1 MNHEY and CDR2 SVGEGT. V gave up 2 bases and J gave up 8 bases, with 6 bases separating them. CDR3 sequence: CASSYEREKLFF. CDR3 coding DNA: TGTGCCAGCAGTTACGAACGCGAAAAACTGTTTTTT.

This clonotype was detected a few times. This chain uses TRBV29-1 with TRBJ2-5; D perhaps matches TRBD1 (7 bases). The CDR3 is 13 amino acids. V lost 8 bases to trimming and J lost 2 bases, with 15 bases between them. Germline values: CDR1 SQVTM, CDR2 ANQGSEA. The CDR3 loop reads CSSRDSGQETQYF. The CDR3 nucleotides read TGCAGCTCACGGGACAGCGGGCAAGAGACCCAGTACTTC.